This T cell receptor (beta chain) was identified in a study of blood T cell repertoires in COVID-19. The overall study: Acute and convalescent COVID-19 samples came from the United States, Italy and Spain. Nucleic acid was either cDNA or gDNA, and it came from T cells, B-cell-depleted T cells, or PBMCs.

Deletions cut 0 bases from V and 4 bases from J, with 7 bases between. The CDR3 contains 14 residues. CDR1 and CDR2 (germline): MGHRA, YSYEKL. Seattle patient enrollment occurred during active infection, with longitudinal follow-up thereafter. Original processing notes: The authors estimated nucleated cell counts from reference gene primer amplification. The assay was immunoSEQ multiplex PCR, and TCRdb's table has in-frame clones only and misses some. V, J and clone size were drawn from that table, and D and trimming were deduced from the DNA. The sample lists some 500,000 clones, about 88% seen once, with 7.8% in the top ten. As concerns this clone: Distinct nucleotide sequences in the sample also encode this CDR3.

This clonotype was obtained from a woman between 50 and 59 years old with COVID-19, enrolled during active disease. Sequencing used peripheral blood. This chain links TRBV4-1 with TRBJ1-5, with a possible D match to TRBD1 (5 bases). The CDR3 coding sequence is TGCGCCAGCAGCCAAGACCGGGGGAATCAGCCCCAGCATTTT. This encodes CASSQDRGNQPQHF.